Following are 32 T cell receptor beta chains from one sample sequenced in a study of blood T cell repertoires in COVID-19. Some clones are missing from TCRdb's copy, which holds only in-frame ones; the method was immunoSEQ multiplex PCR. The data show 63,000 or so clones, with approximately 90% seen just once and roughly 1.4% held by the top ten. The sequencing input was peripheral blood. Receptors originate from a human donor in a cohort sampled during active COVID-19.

The CDR3 protein is CASSLTGTGMGNEKLFF. CDR3 DNA: TGTGCCAGCAGCCTCACCGGGACAGGGATGGGGAATGAAAAACTGTTTTTT. This chain uses TRBV7-6 with TRBJ1-4; 9 bases map to TRBD1. V was pared by 5 bases and J by 5 bases, with 12 bases of the junction left unmatched. The germline V gene has CDR1 SGHVS and CDR2 FNYEAQ. This CDR3 has 17 amino acids.

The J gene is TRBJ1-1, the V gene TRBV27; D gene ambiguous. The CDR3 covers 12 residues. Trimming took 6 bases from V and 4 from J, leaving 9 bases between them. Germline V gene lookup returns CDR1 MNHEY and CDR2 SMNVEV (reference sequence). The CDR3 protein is CASRSLSTEAFF. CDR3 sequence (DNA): TGTGCCAGCAGATCGCTTAGCACTGAAGCTTTCTTT.

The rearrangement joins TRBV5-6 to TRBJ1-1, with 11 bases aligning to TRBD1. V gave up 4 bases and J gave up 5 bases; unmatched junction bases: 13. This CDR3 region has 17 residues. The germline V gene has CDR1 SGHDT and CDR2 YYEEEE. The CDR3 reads CASSKGTGGPGETEAFF. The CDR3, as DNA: TGTGCCAGCAGCAAAGGGACAGGGGGGCCCGGTGAGACTGAAGCTTTCTTT. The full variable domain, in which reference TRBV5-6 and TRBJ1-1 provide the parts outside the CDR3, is DAGVTQSPTHLIKTRGQQVTLRCSPKSGHDTVSWYQQALGQGPQFIFQYYEEEERQRGNFPDRFSGHQFPNYSSELNVNALLLGDSALYLCASSKGTGGPGETEAFFGQGTRLTVV.

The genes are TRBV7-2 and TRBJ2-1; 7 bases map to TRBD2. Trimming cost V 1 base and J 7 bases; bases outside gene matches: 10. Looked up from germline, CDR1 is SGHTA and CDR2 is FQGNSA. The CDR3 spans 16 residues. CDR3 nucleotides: TGTGCCAGCAGCTTAGTAGTGGGAGGGCCGGGGAATGAGCAGTTCTTC. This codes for CASSLVVGGPGNEQFF.

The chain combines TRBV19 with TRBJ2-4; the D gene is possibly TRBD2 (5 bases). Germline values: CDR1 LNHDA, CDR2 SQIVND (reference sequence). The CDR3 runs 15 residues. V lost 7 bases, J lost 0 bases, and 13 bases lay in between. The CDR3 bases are TGTGCCAGTAATGGCGGGTCGGTAGCCAAAAACATTCAGTACTTC. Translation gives CASNGGSVAKNIQYF. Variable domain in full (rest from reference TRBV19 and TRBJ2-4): DGGITQSPKYLFRKEGQNVTLSCEQNLNHDAMYWYRQDPGQGLRLIYYSQIVNDFQKGDIAEGYSVSREKKESFPLTVTSAQKNPTAFYLCASNGGSVAKNIQYFGAGTRLSVL.

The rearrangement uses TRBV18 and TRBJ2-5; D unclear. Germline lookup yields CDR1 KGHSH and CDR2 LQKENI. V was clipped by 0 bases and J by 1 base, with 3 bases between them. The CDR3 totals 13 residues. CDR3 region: CASSPPFQETQYF. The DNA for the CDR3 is TGTGCCAGCTCACCACCCTTCCAAGAGACCCAGTACTTC.

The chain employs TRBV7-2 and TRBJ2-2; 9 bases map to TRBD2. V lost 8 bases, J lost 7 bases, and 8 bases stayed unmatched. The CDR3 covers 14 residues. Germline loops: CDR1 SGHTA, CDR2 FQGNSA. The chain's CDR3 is CASLAGPGSGELFF. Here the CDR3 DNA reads TGTGCCAGCCTAGCGGGACCGGGGAGCGGGGAGCTGTTTTTT.

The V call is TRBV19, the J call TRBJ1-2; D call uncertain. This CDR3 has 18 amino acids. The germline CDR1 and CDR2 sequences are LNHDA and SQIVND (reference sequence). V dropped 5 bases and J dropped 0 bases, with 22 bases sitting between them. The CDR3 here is CASSSGGTRGPANYGYTF. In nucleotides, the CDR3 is TGTGCCAGTAGTTCCGGAGGAACCCGAGGGCCCGCTAACTATGGCTACACCTTC.

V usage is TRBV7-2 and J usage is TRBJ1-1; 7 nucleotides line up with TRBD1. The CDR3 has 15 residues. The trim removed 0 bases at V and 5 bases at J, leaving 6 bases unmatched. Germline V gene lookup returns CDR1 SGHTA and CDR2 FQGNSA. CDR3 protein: CASSLARQGRTEAFF. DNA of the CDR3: TGTGCCAGCAGCTTAGCGCGACAGGGACGGACTGAAGCTTTCTTT.

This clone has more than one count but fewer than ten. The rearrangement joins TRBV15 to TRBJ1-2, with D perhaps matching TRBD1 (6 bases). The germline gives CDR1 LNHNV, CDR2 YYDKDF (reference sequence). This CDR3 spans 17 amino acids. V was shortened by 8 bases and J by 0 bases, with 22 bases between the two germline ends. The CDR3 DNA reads TGTGCCACCTCAAGGGGGGGTAGGGGAGCGGCTAACTATGGCTACACCTTC. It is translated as CATSRGGRGAANYGYTF.

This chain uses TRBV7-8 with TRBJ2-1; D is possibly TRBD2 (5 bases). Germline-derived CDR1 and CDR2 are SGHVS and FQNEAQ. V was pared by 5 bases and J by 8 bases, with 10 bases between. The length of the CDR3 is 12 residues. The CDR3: CASSPQADEQFF. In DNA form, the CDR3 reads TGTGCCAGCAGCCCCCAAGCGGATGAGCAGTTCTTC.

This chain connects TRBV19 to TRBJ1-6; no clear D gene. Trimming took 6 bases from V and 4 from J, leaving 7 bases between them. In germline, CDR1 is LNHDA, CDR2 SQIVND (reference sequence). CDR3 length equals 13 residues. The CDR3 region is CASRSGYNSPLHF. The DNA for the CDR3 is TGTGCCAGTAGGTCGGGGTATAATTCACCCCTCCACTTT.

CDR3 in DNA: TGTGCCAGCAGCCCTGGAGATCTCGAGCAGTACTTC. It specifies CASSPGDLEQYF. This rearrangement joins TRBV5-4 to TRBJ2-7; no firm D call. With 4 bases removed from V and 6 bases from J, the gap between germline ends came to 11 bases. The CDR3 length is 12 residues. Germline assignment: CDR1 SGHNT and CDR2 YYREEE (reference sequence).

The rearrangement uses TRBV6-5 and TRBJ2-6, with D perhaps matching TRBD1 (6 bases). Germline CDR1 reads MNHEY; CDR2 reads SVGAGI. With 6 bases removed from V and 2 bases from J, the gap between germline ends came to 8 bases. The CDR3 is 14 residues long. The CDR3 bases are TGTGCCAGCAGAACAGGGACTGGGGCCAACGTCCTGACTTTC. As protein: CASRTGTGANVLTF.

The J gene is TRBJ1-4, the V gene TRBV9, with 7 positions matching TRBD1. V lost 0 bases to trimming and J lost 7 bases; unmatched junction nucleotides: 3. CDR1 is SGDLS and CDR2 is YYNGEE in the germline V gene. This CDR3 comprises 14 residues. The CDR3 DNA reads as TGTGCCAGCAGCGTAGGACAGGGTGGTGAAAAACTGTTTTTT. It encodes CASSVGQGGEKLFF.

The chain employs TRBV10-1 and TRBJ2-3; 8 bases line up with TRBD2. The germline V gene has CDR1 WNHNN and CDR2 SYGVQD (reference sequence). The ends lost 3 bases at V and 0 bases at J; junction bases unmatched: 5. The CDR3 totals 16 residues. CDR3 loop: CASSDAASGSTDTQYF. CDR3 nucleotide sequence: TGCGCCAGCAGTGATGCGGCTAGCGGGAGCACAGATACGCAGTATTTT.

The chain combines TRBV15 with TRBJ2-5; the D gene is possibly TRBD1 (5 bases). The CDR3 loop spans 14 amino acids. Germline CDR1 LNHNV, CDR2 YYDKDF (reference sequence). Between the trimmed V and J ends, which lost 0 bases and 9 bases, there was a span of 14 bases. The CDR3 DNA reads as TGTGCCACCAGCAGAGATAATCAGGGTAGGGCCCAGTACTTC. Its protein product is CATSRDNQGRAQYF.

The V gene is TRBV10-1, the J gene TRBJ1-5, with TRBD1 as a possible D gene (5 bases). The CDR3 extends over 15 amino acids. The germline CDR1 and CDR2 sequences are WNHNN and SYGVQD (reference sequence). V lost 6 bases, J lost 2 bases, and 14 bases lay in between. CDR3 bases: TGCGCCAGCAGGCGACAGCCGATTGGCAATCAGCCCCAGCATTTT. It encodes CASRRQPIGNQPQHF.

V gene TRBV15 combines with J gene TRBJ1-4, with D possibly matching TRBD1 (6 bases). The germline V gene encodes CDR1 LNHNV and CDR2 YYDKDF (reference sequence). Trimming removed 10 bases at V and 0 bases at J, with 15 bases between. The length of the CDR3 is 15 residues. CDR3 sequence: CAIRTDSATNEKLFF. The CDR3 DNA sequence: TGTGCCATCAGAACGGACAGTGCAACTAATGAAAAACTGTTTTTT.

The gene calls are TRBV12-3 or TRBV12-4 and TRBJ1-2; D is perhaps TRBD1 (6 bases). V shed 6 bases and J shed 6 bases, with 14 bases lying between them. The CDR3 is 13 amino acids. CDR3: CASSNGQRDGYTF. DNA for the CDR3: TGTGCCAGCAGCAATGGACAGAGGGATGGCTACACCTTC.

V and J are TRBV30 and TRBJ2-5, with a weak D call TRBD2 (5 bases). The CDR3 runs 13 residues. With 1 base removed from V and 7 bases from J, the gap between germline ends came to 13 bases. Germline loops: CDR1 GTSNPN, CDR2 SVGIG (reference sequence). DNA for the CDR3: TGTGCCTGGAGTGGGGTCCCCGAGGGGACCCAGTACTTC. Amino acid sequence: CAWSGVPEGTQYF.

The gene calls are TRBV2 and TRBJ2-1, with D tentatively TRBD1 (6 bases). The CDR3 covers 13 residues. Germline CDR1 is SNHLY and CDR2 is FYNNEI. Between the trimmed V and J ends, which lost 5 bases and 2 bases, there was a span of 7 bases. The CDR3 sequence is CASSRDTYNEQFF. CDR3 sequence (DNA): TGTGCCAGCAGTCGGGACACCTACAATGAGCAGTTCTTC. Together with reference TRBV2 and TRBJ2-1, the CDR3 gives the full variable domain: EPEVTQTPSHQVTQMGQEVILRCVPISNHLYFYWYRQILGQKVEFLVSFYNNEISEKSEIFDDQFSVERPDGSNFTLKIRSTKLEDSAMYFCASSRDTYNEQFFGPGTRLTVL.

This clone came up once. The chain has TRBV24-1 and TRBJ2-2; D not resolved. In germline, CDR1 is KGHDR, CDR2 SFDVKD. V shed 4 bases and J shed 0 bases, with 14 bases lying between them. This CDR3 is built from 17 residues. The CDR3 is CATSDRLTSANTGELFF. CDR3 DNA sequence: TGTGCCACCAGTGACCGTTTGACATCCGCGAACACCGGGGAGCTGTTTTTT.

CDR3 sequence: CASSLGLAIDMETQYF. The CDR3, as DNA: TGTGCCAGCAGCTTAGGACTAGCGATAGATATGGAGACCCAGTACTTC. V is TRBV5-6 and J is TRBJ2-5; the match to TRBD2 covers 9 bases. The CDR3 contains 16 residues. In germline, CDR1 is SGHDT, CDR2 YYEEEE. Trimming took 2 bases from V and 5 from J; bases not matched to a gene: 10.

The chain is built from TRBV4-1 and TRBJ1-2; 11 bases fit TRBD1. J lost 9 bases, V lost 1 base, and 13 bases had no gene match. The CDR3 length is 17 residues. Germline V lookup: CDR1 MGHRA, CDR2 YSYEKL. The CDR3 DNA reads TGCGCCAGCAGCCAAGTGATGATGGGACAGGGGGATAATCGCTACACCTTC. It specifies CASSQVMMGQGDNRYTF.

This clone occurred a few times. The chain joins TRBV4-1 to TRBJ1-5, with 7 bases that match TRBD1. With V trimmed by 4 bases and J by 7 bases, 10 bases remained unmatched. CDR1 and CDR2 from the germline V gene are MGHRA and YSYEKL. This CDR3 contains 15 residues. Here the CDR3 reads CASSPLIAGGQPQHF. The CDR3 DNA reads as TGCGCCAGCAGCCCTCTAATCGCAGGGGGGCAGCCCCAGCATTTT.

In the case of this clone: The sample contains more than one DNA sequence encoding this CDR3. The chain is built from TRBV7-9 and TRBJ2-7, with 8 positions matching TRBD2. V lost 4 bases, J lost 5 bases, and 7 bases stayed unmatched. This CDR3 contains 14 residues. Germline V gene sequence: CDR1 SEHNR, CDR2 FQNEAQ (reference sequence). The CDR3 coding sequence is TGTGCCAGCAGCTACGGGGGGGGGCGGGACGAGCAGTACTTC. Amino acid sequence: CASSYGGGRDEQYF.

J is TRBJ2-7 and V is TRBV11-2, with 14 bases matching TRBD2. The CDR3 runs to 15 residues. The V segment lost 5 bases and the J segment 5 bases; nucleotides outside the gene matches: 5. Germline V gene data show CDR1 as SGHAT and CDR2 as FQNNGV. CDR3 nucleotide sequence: TGTGCCAGCAGCGATCCGGGACTAGCGGGAGACGAGCAGTACGTC. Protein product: CASSDPGLAGDEQYV.

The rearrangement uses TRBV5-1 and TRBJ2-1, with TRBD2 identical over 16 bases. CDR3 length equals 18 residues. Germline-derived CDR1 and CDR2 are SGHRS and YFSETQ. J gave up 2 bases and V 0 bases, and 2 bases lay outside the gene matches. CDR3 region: CASSLGGLAGGPYNEQFF. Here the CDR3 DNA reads TGCGCCAGCAGCTTGGGGGGACTAGCGGGAGGGCCCTACAATGAGCAGTTCTTC.

The DNA for the CDR3 is TGTGCCAGCAGCTTAGAAGCGGGACCCAATGAGCAGTTCTTC. Its protein is CASSLEAGPNEQFF. The chain recombines TRBV7-9 with TRBJ2-1, with 7 nucleotides matching TRBD2. Germline loops: CDR1 SEHNR, CDR2 FQNEAQ (reference sequence). The CDR3 is made up of 14 amino acids. Losses at the gene ends were 1 base for V and 6 bases for J; bases not matched to a gene: 3. The complete variable domain, with remaining parts taken from reference TRBV7-9 and TRBJ2-1, reads DTGVSQNPRHKITKRGQNVTFRCDPISEHNRLYWYRQTLGQGPEFLTYFQNEAQLEKSRLLSDRFSAERPKGSFSTLEIQRTEQGDSAMYLCASSLEAGPNEQFFGPGTRLTVL.

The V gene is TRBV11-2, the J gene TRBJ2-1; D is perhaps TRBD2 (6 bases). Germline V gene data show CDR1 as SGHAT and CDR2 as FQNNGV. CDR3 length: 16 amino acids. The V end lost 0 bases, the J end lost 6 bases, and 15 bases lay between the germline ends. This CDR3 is CASSLDPGTPLNEQFF. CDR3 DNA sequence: TGTGCCAGCAGCTTAGATCCCGGGACTCCCCTCAATGAGCAGTTCTTC.

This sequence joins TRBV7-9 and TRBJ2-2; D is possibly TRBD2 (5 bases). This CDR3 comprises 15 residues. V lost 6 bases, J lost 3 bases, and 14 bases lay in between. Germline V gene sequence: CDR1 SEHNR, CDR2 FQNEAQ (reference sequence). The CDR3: CASSPPDLDTGELFF. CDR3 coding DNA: TGTGCCAGCAGTCCCCCGGACTTGGACACCGGGGAGCTGTTTTTT.